These 3 T cell receptor beta chains originate from one sample sequenced in a study of CD4+ T cells in melanoma. Clones were read by immunoSEQ multiplex PCR, and TCRdb kept only the in-frame ones, dropping some. The sample includes about 120,000 clones, about 90% of them seen just once. Sequenced sample: peripheral blood. The origin of the receptors is a human donor with melanoma.

The CDR3 bases are TGTGCCAGCAGCTTAGCCTACAGGGGAGTTGATTCACCCCTCCACTTT. This encodes CASSLAYRGVDSPLHF. V gene TRBV7-2 combines with J gene TRBJ1-6; TRBD1 matches at 7 bases. Germline CDR1 reads SGHTA; CDR2 reads FQGNSA. The CDR3 runs to 16 residues. J gave up 8 bases and V 0 bases, and 7 bases lay outside the gene matches.

V usage is TRBV6-6 and J usage is TRBJ2-3; D may be TRBD1 or TRBD2 (5 bases each). The germline V gene encodes CDR1 MNHNY and CDR2 SVGAGI (reference sequence). Trimming removed 3 bases from V and 0 bases from J, with 10 bases in between. CDR3 length: 15 residues. The CDR3 here is CASSYPRDSTDTQYF. In DNA form, the CDR3 reads TGTGCCAGCAGTTATCCCCGGGACAGCACAGATACGCAGTATTTT.

The rearrangement links TRBV15 to TRBJ1-5; 7 bases match TRBD1. The germline CDR1 and CDR2 sequences are LNHNV and YYDKDF (reference sequence). The trim removed 1 base at V and 7 bases at J, leaving 7 bases unmatched. The CDR3 extends over 15 amino acids. For the CDR3, the DNA is TGTGCCACCAGCAGAGGCGGGACAGAAGGGCAGCCCCAGCATTTT. It specifies CATSRGGTEGQPQHF.